This TCR beta chain was sequenced for a study of T cell changes during pregnancy in multiple sclerosis. This CDR3 spans 12 amino acids. Deletions cut 6 bases from V and 4 bases from J, with 7 bases between. CDR1 LNHDA and CDR2 SQIVND come from the germline V gene (reference sequence). The assay was immunoSEQ multiplex PCR, and TCRdb's table has in-frame clones only and misses some. Among about 100,000 clones listed, about nine tenths were seen once. The sequence was collected from a female donor with multiple sclerosis, enrolled in a pregnancy study. The J gene is TRBJ1-5, the V gene TRBV19; D gene unclear. The source material was peripheral blood, sampled after pregnancy. The CDR3 loop reads CASRARNQPQHF. DNA of the CDR3: TGTGCCAGTAGGGCTAGGAATCAGCCCCAGCATTTT.